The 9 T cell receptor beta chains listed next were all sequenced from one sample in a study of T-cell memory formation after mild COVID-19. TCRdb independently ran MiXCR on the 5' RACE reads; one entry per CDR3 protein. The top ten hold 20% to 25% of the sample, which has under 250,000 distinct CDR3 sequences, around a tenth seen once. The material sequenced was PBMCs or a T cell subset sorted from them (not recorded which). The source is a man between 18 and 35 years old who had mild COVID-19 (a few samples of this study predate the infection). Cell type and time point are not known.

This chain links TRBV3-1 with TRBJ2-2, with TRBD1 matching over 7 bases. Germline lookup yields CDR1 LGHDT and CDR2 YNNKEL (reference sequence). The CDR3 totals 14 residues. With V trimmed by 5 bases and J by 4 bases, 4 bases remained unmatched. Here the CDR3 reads CASSETGFTGELFF. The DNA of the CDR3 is TGTGCCAGCAGCGAGACAGGGTTCACCGGGGAGCTGTTTTTT.

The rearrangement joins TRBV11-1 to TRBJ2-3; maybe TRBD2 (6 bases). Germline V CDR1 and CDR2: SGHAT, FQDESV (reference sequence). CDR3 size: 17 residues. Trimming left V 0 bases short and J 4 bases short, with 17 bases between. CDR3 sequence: CASSLARAQRAPDTQYF. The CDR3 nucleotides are TGTGCCAGCAGCTTAGCGAGGGCCCAGCGGGCCCCAGATACGCAGTATTTT.

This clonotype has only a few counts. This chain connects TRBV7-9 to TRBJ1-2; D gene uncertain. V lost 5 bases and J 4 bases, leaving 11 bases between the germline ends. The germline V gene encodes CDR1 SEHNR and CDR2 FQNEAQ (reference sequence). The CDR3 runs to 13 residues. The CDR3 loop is CASSLRDAYGYTF. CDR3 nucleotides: TGTGCCAGCAGCCTTAGGGATGCCTATGGCTACACCTTC. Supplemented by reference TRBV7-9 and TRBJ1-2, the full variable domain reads DTGVSQNPRHKITKRGQNVTFRCDPISEHNRLYWYRQTLGQGPEFLTYFQNEAQLEKSRLLSDRFSAERPKGSFSTLEIQRTEQGDSAMYLCASSLRDAYGYTFGSGTRLTVV.

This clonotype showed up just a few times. The CDR3: CATSDIQVHGELFF. Written as DNA, the CDR3 is TGTGCCACCAGTGATATCCAGGTTCACGGGGAGCTGTTTTTT. This chain uses TRBV24-1 with TRBJ2-2; D gene ambiguous. Germline-derived CDR1 and CDR2 are KGHDR and SFDVKD. V lost 3 bases and J lost 7, with 11 bases in between. This CDR3 spans 14 amino acids.

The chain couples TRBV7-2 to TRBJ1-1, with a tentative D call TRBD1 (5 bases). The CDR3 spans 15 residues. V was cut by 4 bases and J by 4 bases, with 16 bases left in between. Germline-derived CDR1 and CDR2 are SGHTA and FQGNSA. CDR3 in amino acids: CASSSETVRTTEAFF. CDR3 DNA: TGTGCCAGCAGCTCCGAGACAGTCAGGACCACTGAAGCTTTCTTT.

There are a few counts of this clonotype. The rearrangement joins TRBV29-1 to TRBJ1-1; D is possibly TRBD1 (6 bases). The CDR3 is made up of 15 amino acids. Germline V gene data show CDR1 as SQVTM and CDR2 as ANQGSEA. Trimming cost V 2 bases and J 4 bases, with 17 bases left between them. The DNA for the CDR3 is TGCAGCGTTGAAAGGGCGGACAGAGAAGGCACTGAAGCTTTCTTT. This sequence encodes CSVERADREGTEAFF.

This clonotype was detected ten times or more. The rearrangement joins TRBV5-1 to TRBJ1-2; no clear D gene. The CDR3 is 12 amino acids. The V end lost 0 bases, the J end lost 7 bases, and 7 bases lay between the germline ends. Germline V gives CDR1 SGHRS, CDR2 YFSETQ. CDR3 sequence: CASSLDRAGYTF. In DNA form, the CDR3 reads TGCGCCAGCAGCTTGGATCGGGCTGGCTACACCTTC.

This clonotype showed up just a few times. CDR3 coding DNA: TGTGCCAGCAGCCCAGGACAGGCGGGCTATGGCTACACCTTC. Translating gives CASSPGQAGYGYTF. The chain carries TRBV11-2 and TRBJ1-2; TRBD1 aligns across 7 bases. The germline V gene has CDR1 SGHAT and CDR2 FQNNGV. The CDR3 covers 14 residues. The V and J ends lost 5 bases and 4 bases, in that order; junction bases with no gene match: 7.

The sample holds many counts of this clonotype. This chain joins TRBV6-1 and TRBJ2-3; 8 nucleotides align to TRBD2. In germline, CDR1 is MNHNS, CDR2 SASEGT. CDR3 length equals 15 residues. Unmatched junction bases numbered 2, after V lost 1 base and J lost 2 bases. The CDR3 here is CASSEGTSHTDTQYF. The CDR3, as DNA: TGTGCCAGCAGTGAAGGGACTAGCCACACAGATACGCAGTATTTT.